The 18 T cell receptor beta chains below all came from one sample that was sequenced in a study of beta chain features in type 1 diabetes. Every bit of the isolated RNA underwent reverse transcription, so sequencing read expressed TCRB transcripts. Generated by immunoSEQ multiplex PCR, the TCRdb table keeps only in-frame clones and is missing some. The repertoire holds hundreds of thousands of clones, roughly 16% seen once, with about 0.087% in the top ten. The material sequenced was naive CD4+ T cells from blood. These receptors were collected from a man between 18 and 29 years old in good health.

This clone was counted a few times. This chain uses TRBV9 with TRBJ2-7, with TRBD1 as a possible D gene (5 bases). Trimming cost V 0 bases and J 2 bases, with 12 bases left between them. The CDR3 length is 15 residues. Germline-derived CDR1 and CDR2 are SGDLS and YYNGEE. CDR3 sequence: CASSVAVGAPYEQYF. The CDR3 nucleotides are TGTGCCAGCAGCGTAGCTGTAGGGGCACCCTACGAGCAGTACTTC.

This clone was picked up a small number of times. J is TRBJ2-7 and V is TRBV7-8; a possible D gene is TRBD2 (5 bases). The V gene's germline CDR1 is SGHVS and CDR2 FQNEAQ. CDR3 size: 15 residues. V lost 6 bases, J lost 8 bases, and 23 bases lay in between. For the CDR3, the DNA is TGTGCCAGCAGTGTGGGGTGGCCTTACCTCGGGAAGCAGTACTTC. Translating it yields CASSVGWPYLGKQYF.

This clone was seen only a few times. This chain joins TRBV29-1 and TRBJ1-3, with 7 nucleotides matching TRBD1. The V segment lost 4 bases and the J segment 6 bases; nucleotides outside the gene matches: 6. The CDR3 covers 13 residues. Per germline, CDR1 SQVTM and CDR2 ANQGSEA. CDR3 sequence reads: CSVGKQGQNTIYF. The CDR3 coding sequence is TGCAGCGTTGGCAAACAGGGGCAAAACACCATATATTTT.

This clone was recorded a few times. The rearrangement uses TRBV2 and TRBJ1-5, with D perhaps TRBD1 (6 bases). Trimming cost V 4 bases and J 2 bases, with 12 bases left between them. The CDR3 covers 15 residues. The germline gives CDR1 SNHLY, CDR2 FYNNEI. The CDR3 region has the DNA TGTGCCAGCAGTGCCAGGGGCTCGGGCAATCAGCCCCAGCATTTT. Amino acids: CASSARGSGNQPQHF.

This chain uses TRBV28 with TRBJ2-7, with 8 bases that match TRBD1. CDR1 and CDR2 (germline): MDHEN, SYDVKM. CDR3 length equals 14 residues. With 5 bases clipped from V and 5 bases from J, the junction kept 8 bases outside the gene matches. The CDR3 region has the DNA TGTGCCAGCAGTACCGTGGACAGGGCCCACGAGCAGTACTTC. Translated: CASSTVDRAHEQYF.

This rearrangement joins TRBV6-4 to TRBJ2-7; D might be TRBD2 (5 bases). Germline V CDR1 and CDR2: MRHNA, SNTAGT. CDR3 length: 13 residues. Deletions cut 9 bases from V and 0 bases from J, with 12 bases between. CDR3 bases: TGTGCCAGTAAAAGCGGAAGCTCCTACGAGCAGTACTTC. This translates into CASKSGSSYEQYF.

A remark on this clone: The junction and the germline gene differ at one end; a read error may be behind it. The rearrangement uses TRBV4-1 and TRBJ2-7; D is perhaps TRBD1 or TRBD2 (5 bases each). The CDR3 loop spans 12 amino acids. Per germline, CDR1 MGHRA and CDR2 YSYEKL. As DNA, the CDR3 is TGCGCCAGCAGCCAGCCTACGGGACCCCGCAACTTC. Its protein is CASSQPTGPRNF.

Comments on this clone: Other DNA sequences within the sample encode an identical CDR3. The chain's CDR3 is CASSLGTGKETQYF. The CDR3 DNA reads TGTGCCAGCAGCTTGGGGACAGGGAAAGAGACCCAGTACTTC. This sequence joins TRBV5-4 and TRBJ2-5; 8 bases map to TRBD1. The CDR3 covers 14 residues. The germline gives CDR1 SGHNT, CDR2 YYREEE (reference sequence). The J segment lost 3 bases and the V segment lost 0 bases, leaving 1 base of the junction unmatched. Complete variable domain (other parts from reference TRBV5-4 and TRBJ2-5): ETGVTQSPTHLIKTRGQQVTLRCSSQSGHNTVSWYQQALGQGPQFIFQYYREEENGRGNFPPRFSGLQFPNYSSELNVNALELDDSALYLCASSLGTGKETQYFGPGTRLLVL.

The chain employs TRBV27 and TRBJ1-3, with unresolved D. Germline lookup yields CDR1 MNHEY and CDR2 SMNVEV (reference sequence). V was shortened by 5 bases and J by 0 bases, with 8 bases between the two germline ends. The CDR3 spans 14 residues. In nucleotides, the CDR3 is TGTGCCAGCAGTATCCGGAGCTCTGGAAACACCATATATTTT. Protein sequence: CASSIRSSGNTIYF.

V usage is TRBV25-1 and J usage is TRBJ2-5, with D perhaps matching TRBD2 (5 bases). CDR3 length: 15 residues. The V and J ends lost 2 bases and 2 bases respectively, with 12 bases between them. Germline values: CDR1 MGHDK, CDR2 SYGVNS. The CDR3 protein is CASSEMVKRQETQYF. As DNA, the CDR3 is TGTGCCAGCAGTGAAATGGTAAAGCGGCAAGAGACCCAGTACTTC.

The CDR3, as DNA: TGTGCCAGCAGTTACAGGGTGACGGTGAACACTGAAGCTTTCTTT. This sequence encodes CASSYRVTVNTEAFF. The chain employs TRBV6-5 and TRBJ1-1, with D unclear. Germline assignment: CDR1 MNHEY and CDR2 SVGAGI. Trimming removed 2 bases from V and 0 bases from J, with 10 bases in between. This CDR3 is 15 amino acids long.

The rearrangement joins TRBV6-8 to TRBJ1-1, with D unclear. Germline V gives CDR1 MNHGY, CDR2 SAAAGT. Trimming removed 6 bases at V and 8 bases at J, with 4 bases between. CDR3 length equals 9 residues. The CDR3: CASRVEAFF. The CDR3 DNA reads as TGTGCCAGCAGGGTGGAAGCTTTCTTT.

The rearrangement uses TRBV7-2 and TRBJ2-7; 7 bases match TRBD2. The CDR3 runs to 15 residues. Germline CDR1 reads SGHTA; CDR2 reads FQGNSA. V lost 5 bases and J lost 3; bases outside the gene matches: 10. The CDR3 loop is CASSPGGGVGYEQYF. CDR3 coding DNA: TGTGCCAGCAGCCCAGGCGGGGGAGTGGGCTACGAGCAGTACTTC.

The chain employs TRBV7-2 and TRBJ2-1, with D uncertain. The CDR3 is 11 residues long. Germline loops: CDR1 SGHTA, CDR2 FQGNSA. V lost 1 base, J lost 7 bases, and 2 bases lay in between. The CDR3 sequence: CASSLGNEQFF. The CDR3 DNA is TGTGCCAGCAGCTTAGGGAATGAGCAGTTCTTC.

This rearrangement joins TRBV10-3 to TRBJ2-1; 7 positions agree with TRBD2. The ends lost 4 bases at V and 11 bases at J; junction bases unmatched: 5. CDR1 is ENHRY, CDR2 SYGVKD, per germline. There are 12 residues in the CDR3. CDR3 sequence (DNA): TGTGCCATCAGTGCGGAGCGGGAAAAGCAGTTCTTC. The encoded protein is CAISAEREKQFF.

The chain is built from TRBV7-9 and TRBJ1-2, with 9 bases matching TRBD1. CDR3 length: 18 amino acids. The junction had 12 bases not matched to a gene; V was cut back by 4 bases and J by 0 bases. The germline V gene has CDR1 SEHNR and CDR2 FQNEAQ (reference sequence). Written as DNA, the CDR3 is TGTGCCAGCAGCTCTGAGCCGGGACAGGGAATAACTAACTATGGCTACACCTTC. Translation: CASSSEPGQGITNYGYTF.

This clone appeared a few times. The chain joins TRBV7-2 to TRBJ2-3, with TRBD2 identical over 9 bases. The CDR3 extends over 15 amino acids. The trim removed 1 base at V and 5 bases at J, leaving 4 bases unmatched. Germline CDR1 is SGHTA and CDR2 is FQGNSA. The CDR3 nucleotides are TGTGCCAGCAGCTTAGGGAAACTAGCGGGAGATACGCAGTATTTT. It specifies CASSLGKLAGDTQYF.

CDR3 sequence: CASTTASTGNTGELFF. The CDR3 bases are TGCGCCAGCACCACCGCTTCGACGGGAAACACCGGGGAGCTGTTTTTT. This chain links TRBV5-1 with TRBJ2-2, with D perhaps TRBD2 (5 bases). Germline V gives CDR1 SGHRS, CDR2 YFSETQ. The CDR3 runs to 16 residues. Trimming removed 6 bases from V and 2 bases from J, with 17 bases in between.